This paragraph covers one TCR beta chain sequence. Other DNA sequences from this sample encode an identical CDR3 as well. These data originate in a study of shared clonotypes between healthy human individuals. Using immunoSEQ multiplex PCR, the repertoire was profiled, and TCRdb retains in-frame clones only, with some absent. In the table there are roughly 2.2 million clones, roughly 90% of which are singletons. CDR1 and CDR2 (germline): SGHTA, FQGNSA. The CDR3 totals 14 residues. The V end lost 5 bases, the J end lost 0 bases, and 11 bases lay between the germline ends. The chain carries TRBV7-2 and TRBJ2-7; a weak D match, TRBD1 (6 bases). Sequencing input: naive CD4+ T cells from PBMCs. Subset noted: CD45RA+ positively selected. This clonotype was obtained from a young man in good health. Some clones in this sample may be carry-over from other donors' samples. The CDR3 bases are TGTGCCAGCAGCCGCACAGGGAGCTCCTACGAGCAGTACTTC. Its protein product is CASSRTGSSYEQYF. The complete variable domain, with remaining parts taken from reference TRBV7-2 and TRBJ2-7, reads GAGVSQSPSNKVTEKGKDVELRCDPISGHTALYWYRQSLGQGLEFLIYFQGNSAPDKSGLPSDRFSAERTGGSVSTLTIQRTQQEDSAVYLCASSRTGSSYEQYFGPGTRLTVT.